This record concerns one TCR beta chain sequence. No antigen is known for it. Base quality data are lacking; no much larger clone is found one base away. This sample is part of a study of T cell responses to AZD1222 COVID-19 vaccine (dated by TCRdb to the early 2020s). About the full investigation: AZD1222 recipients with second doses at about 4 weeks or about 12 weeks were pooled, because spike-specific TCR depth and breadth did not differ between schedules. TCR sequencing was performed for roughly 250 trial participants, of whom roughly 200 were given two doses of AZD1222 and around 25 were given two doses of MenACWY control vaccine. Trial participants were enrolled by age into subgroups of 18-55, 56-69 and 70-plus years, and about 150, 27 and 61 TCR-sequenced participants, respectively, were included in these subgroups.

The CDR3 regions of human TCRbeta chains were analyzed by immunosequencing. The authors' pipeline ran thus. TCRs in the repertoires were compared against a reference library of SARS-CoV-2-specific TCRs that had been generated with the MIRA antigen-specificity platform. Breadth meant the fraction of unique TCRs that were SARS-CoV-2-associated, whereas depth meant the fraction of total T cells that were SARS-CoV-2-associated. Using the MIRA data, each spike-specific TCR was assigned both to the spike region to which the TCR was reactive and to a CD4 or CD8 class. Log10-transformed breadth and depth values were compared by one-way ANOVA with Sidak's multiple comparisons tests. Entries here come from immuneACCESS through TCRdb and include only in-frame sequences with V and J called. Some clones fail to appear in such tables; in the studies checked, an unresolved V gene covers under half of the shortfall, and the cause of the remainder is unknown. V, J and clone size are taken as reported in that table, and D and trimming were inferred from the DNA itself. In this sample the table shows 200,000 or so clones, approximately 91% of which occur a single time. The ten largest clones represent roughly 0.99% of the sample.

Results and caveats for the whole study, not just this receptor: After two AZD1222 doses, spike-specific TCR breadth and depth were significantly higher than at day 0 and than in MenACWY recipients. Epitopes outside the regions mutated in the B.1.351 and B.1.1.7 variants were reportedly recognized by nearly half of the unique spike-specific TCRs. Conclusions about previously exposed vaccinees are limited, since just 5 to 7 AZD1222 recipients were seropositive for SARS-CoV-2 at baseline. The 56-69-year group was small, and its depth increase did not reach significance, likely because of low power. Vaccine-associated CD4 TCRs spanned the whole spike protein, with dominant responses in regions 160-218 and 743-854. Because no day 14 peak-response samples were available, repertoires were characterized only after the peak T cell response. Participants were mostly white British and included more females than males, and it was suggested by the authors that clonal diversity may have been underestimated.

The sample's time point label is to be understood as: baseline before first vaccination. Samples from vaccinated people were obtained from the UK trials COV001 and COV002, which included a single-blind randomized controlled phase 2/3 trial of AZD1222 (ChAdOx1 nCoV-19) in healthy adults. For TCRbeta chain sequencing, PBMC samples were collected from trial participants at day 0 and at day 28 after the second dose. From the germline V gene, CDR1 is SQVTM and CDR2 is ANQGSEA. V loses 1 base, J loses 2 bases, and the germline ends lie 6 bases apart. The CDR3 numbers 12 residues from cysteine through phenylalanine. Solely the CDR3 DNA is kept, with 36 bases framed from the first base.

The receptor chain draws on TRBV29-1 and TRBJ2-7; the best D guess is TRBD1, with 5 bases matching. The specimen comprised peripheral blood, sampled on day 0 of AZD1222 vaccination. The receptor's source is an adult in good health. This receptor carries the CDR3 CSVEVGPYEQYF. Read as DNA, the sequence is TGCAGCGTTGAAGTGGGGCCCTACGAGCAGTACTTC.